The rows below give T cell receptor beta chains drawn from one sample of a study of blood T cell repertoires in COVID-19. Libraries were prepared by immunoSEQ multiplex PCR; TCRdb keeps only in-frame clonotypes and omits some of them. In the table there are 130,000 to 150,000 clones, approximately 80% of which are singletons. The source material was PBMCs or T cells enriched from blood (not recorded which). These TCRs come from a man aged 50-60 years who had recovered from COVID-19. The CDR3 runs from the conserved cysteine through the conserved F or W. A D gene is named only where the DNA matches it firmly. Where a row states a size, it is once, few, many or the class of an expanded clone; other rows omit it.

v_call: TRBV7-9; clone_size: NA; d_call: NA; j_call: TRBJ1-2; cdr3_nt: TGTGCCAGCAGCTTAGGGGCAGGGAACTATGGCTACACCTTC; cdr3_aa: CASSLGAGNYGYTF
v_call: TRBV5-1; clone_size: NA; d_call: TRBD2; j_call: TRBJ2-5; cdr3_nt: TGCGCCAGCAGCACCCGCGGGGGGGAAGAGACCCAGTACTTC; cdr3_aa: CASSTRGGEETQYF
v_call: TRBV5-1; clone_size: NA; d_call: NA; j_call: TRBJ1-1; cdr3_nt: TGCGCCAGCAGCTTGTCCCTTGACACTGAAGCTTTCTTT; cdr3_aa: CASSLSLDTEAFF
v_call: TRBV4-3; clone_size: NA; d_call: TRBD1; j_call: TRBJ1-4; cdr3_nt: TGCGCCAGCAGCCGACAGAAGGACAGGGGTGAAAAACTGTTTTTT; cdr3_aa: CASSRQKDRGEKLFF
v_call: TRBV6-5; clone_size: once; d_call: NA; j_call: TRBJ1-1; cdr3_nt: TGTGCCAGCAGTTACACAGGGCCCCTGATCGCTGAAGCTTTCTTT; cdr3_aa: CASSYTGPLIAEAFF
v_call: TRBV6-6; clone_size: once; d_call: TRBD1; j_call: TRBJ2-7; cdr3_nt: TGTGCCAGCGGGTACTCCGGGACAGGGTCTCGCGAGCAGTACTTC; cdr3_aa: CASGYSGTGSREQYF
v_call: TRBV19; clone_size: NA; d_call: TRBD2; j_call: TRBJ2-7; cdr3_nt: TGTGCCAGTAGTCCCAGACTAGCGGGGAGTACCTACGAGCAGTACTTC; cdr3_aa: CASSPRLAGSTYEQYF
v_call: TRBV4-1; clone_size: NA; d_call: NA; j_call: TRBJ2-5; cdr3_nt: TGCGCCAGCAGCCAAGGCGGCTCGGGGACCCAGTACTTC; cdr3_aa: CASSQGGSGTQYF
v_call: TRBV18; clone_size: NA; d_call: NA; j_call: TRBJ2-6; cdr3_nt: TGTGCCAGCTCACCAGTTAGTGCTGGGGCCAACGTCCTGACTTTC; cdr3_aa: CASSPVSAGANVLTF
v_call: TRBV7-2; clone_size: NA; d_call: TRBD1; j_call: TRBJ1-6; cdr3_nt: TGTGCCAGCAGCTTCCACAGGGGTGTCAATTCACCCCTCCACTTT; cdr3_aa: CASSFHRGVNSPLHF
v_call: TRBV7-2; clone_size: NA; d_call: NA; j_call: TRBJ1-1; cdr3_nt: TGTGCCAGCAGCTTATACGGGGGGAACACTGAAGCTTTCTTT; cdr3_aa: CASSLYGGNTEAFF
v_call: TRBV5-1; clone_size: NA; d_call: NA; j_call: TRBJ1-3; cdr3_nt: TGCGCCAGCTCCCAGGGCAGGGCCTCCTCCGGAAACACCATATATTTT; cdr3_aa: CASSQGRASSGNTIYF
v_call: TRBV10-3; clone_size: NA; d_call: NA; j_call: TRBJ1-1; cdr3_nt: TGTGCCGGGAGATACAGGGAGAACACTGAAGCTTTCTTT; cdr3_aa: CAGRYRENTEAFF
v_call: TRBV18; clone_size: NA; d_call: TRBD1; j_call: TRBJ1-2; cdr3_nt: TGTGCCAGCTCACCCGGACAGGGCTATGGCTACACCTTC; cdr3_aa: CASSPGQGYGYTF
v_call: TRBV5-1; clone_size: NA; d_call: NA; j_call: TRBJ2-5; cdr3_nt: TGCGCCAGCAGCTTGGGAGGGCCACCAGAGACCCAGTACTTC; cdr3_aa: CASSLGGPPETQYF
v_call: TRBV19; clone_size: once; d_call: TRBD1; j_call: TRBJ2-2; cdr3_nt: TGTGCCAGTAGGTCGCGGACAGGGGTGGACAACACCGGGGAGCTGTTTTTT; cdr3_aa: CASRSRTGVDNTGELFF
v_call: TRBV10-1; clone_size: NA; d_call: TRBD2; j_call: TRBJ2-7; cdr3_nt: TGCGCCAGCAGTGATGTAGCGGGAGCCTACGAGCAGTACTTC; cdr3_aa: CASSDVAGAYEQYF
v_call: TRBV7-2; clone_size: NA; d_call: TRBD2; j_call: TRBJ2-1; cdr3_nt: TGTGCCAGCAGACCGACTAGCGGGCCTAGCTCCTACAATGAGCAGTTCTTC; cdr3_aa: CASRPTSGPSSYNEQFF
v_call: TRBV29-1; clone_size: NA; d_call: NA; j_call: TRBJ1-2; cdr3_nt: TGCAGCGTTCCTAGGGGTAACTATGGCTACACCTTC; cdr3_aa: CSVPRGNYGYTF
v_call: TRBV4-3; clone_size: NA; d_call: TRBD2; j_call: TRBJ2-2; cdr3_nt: TGCGCCAGCAGCCAAGATAGCCTTTTAGCGGGGGCGGACACCGGGGAGCTGTTTTTT; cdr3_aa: CASSQDSLLAGADTGELFF
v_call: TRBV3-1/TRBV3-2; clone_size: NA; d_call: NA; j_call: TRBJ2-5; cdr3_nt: TGTGCCAGCAGCCAAGATAGCGAAGAGACCCAGTACTTC; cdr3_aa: CASSQDSEETQYF
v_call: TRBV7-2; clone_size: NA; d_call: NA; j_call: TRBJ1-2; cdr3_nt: TGTGCCAGCAGCTTTGGAGGAACCAACTATGGCTACACCTTC; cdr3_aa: CASSFGGTNYGYTF
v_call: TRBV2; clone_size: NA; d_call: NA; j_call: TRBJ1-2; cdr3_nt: TGTGCCAGCAGCGCCGAAGGGGGTGGCTATGGCTACACCTTC; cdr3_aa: CASSAEGGGYGYTF
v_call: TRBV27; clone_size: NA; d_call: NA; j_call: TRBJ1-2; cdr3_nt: TGTGCCAGCAGTTTACAGGTTAACTATGGCTACACCTTC; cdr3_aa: CASSLQVNYGYTF
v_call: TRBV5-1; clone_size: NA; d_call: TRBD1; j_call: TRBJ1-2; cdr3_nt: TGCGCCAGCAGCTTGAATGAGGGACAGGGTATGCCCCGGGACTATGGCTACACCTTC; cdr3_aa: CASSLNEGQGMPRDYGYTF
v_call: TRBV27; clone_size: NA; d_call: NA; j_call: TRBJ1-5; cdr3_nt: TGTGCCAGCAGTTTATCGGTCTACAATCAGCCCCAGCATTTT; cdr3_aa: CASSLSVYNQPQHF
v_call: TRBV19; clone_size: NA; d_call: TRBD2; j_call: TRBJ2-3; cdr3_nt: TGTGCCAGTAGTCGGAGCGGGGGGGCTCCAGATACGCAGTATTTT; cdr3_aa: CASSRSGGAPDTQYF
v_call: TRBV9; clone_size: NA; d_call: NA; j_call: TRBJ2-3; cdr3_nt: TGTGCCAGCAGCGTAGCTGGGGGGGCGATAGTGGATACGCAGTATTTT; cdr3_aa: CASSVAGGAIVDTQYF
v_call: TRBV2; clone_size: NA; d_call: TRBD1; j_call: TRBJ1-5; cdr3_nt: TGTGCCAGCAGTGAAGACTTAGCTCTCGGGACAGTCGGCTATCAGCCCCAGCATTTT; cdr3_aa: CASSEDLALGTVGYQPQHF
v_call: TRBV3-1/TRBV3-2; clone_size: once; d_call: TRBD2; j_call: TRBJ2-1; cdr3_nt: TGTGCCAGCAGCCTTGGGACTAGCGGGGGCAATGAGCAGTTCTTC; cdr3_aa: CASSLGTSGGNEQFF
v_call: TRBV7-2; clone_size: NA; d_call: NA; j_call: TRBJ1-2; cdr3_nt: TGTGCCAGCTCACGGGAGAGGGGTAGTGGCTACACCTTC; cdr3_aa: CASSRERGSGYTF
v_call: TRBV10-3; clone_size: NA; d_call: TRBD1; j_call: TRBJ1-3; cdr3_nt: TGTGCCATCAGTCCCTCTGGGAAGCTGGGACAGCGCCTCAGTAGCTCTGGAAACACCATATATTTT; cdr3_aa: CAISPSGKLGQRLSSSGNTIYF
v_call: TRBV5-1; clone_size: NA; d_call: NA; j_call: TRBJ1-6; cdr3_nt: TGCGCCAGCAGCTGGGCCGGGGTCTCACTCTCACCCCTCCACTTT; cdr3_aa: CASSWAGVSLSPLHF
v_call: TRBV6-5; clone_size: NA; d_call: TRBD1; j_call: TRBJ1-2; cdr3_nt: TGTGCCAGCAGTCCAAGGGGACAGGGGCAAGGCTACACCTTC; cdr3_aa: CASSPRGQGQGYTF
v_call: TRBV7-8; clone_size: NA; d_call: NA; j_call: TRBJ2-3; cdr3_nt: TGTGCCAGCAGCCCTAAGCGGGTCACAGATACGCAGTATTTT; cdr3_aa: CASSPKRVTDTQYF
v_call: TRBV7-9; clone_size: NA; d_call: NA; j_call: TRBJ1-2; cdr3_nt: TGTGCCAGCAGCTTAGTGGCGGGAGCCTTC; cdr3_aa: CASSLVAGAF
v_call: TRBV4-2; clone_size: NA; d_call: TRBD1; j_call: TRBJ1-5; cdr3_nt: TGTGCCAGCAGCCAAGAACAGAGACAGGGGTATCAGCCCCAGCATTTT; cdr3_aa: CASSQEQRQGYQPQHF
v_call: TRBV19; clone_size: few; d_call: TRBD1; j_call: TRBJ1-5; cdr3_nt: TGTGCCAGTAGTATATCAGGGACAGAGATGTGGAAGCCCCAGCATTTT; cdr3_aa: CASSISGTEMWKPQHF
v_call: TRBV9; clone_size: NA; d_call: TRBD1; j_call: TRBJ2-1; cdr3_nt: TGTGCCAGCAGCGAACGTCAAAGACAGGGCCGCGATGAGCAGTTCTTC; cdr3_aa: CASSERQRQGRDEQFF
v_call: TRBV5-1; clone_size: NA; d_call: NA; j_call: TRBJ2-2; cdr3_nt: TGCGCCAGCAGTGGGGGGACGAACACCGGGGAGCTGTTTTTT; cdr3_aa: CASSGGTNTGELFF
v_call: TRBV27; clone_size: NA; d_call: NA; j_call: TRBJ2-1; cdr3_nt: TGTGCCAGCAGTTTATCGGGGACACCCTTGGACAATGAGCAGTTCTTC; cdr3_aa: CASSLSGTPLDNEQFF
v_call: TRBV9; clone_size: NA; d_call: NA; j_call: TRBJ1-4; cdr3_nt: TGTGCCAGCAGCGTAGAACCGGCGGGAAAACTGTTTTTT; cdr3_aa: CASSVEPAGKLFF
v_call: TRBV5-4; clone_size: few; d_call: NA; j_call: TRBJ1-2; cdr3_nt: TGTGCCAGCAGCTCGCGGGGTGGCTATGGCTACACCTTC; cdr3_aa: CASSSRGGYGYTF
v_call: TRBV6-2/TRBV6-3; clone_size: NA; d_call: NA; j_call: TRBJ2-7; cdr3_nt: TGTGCCAGCAGTCGCGGGCGACTTGAAAGCTCCTACGAGCAGTACTTC; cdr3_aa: CASSRGRLESSYEQYF
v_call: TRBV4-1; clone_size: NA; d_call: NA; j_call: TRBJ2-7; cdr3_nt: TGCGCCAGCAGCCAAGAGCCAGTCAAAAGCTCCTACGAGCAGTACTTC; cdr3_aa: CASSQEPVKSSYEQYF
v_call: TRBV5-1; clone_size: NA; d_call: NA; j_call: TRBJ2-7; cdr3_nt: TGCGCCAGCCGAGACGCGCCCAAAGTGGAGGAGCAGTACTTC; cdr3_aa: CASRDAPKVEEQYF
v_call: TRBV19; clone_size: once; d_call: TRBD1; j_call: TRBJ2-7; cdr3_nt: TGTGCCAGTATGTCGGGACAGGGATTCTACGAGCAGTACTTC; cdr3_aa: CASMSGQGFYEQYF
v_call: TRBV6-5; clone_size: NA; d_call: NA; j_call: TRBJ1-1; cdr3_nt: TGTGCCAGCAGTTCGACAGTCATGAACACTGAAGCTTTCTTT; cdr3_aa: CASSSTVMNTEAFF